The present TCR beta chain was sequenced within a study of radiotherapy plus CTLA-4 blockade in lung cancer. Study details: Objective responses occurred in about a sixth of patients; around 28% had disease control.

The repertoire was sequenced with immunoSEQ multiplex PCR; TCRdb's copy has only in-frame clones and lacks some. Of 20,000 to 25,000 clones detected, 73% appear once; the ten largest clones hold 3.6%. Ipilimumab CTLA-4 blockade and focal radiation were given to patients with chemo-refractory metastatic non-small-cell lung cancer. Overall study findings and caveats: Among blood TCR repertoires after radiotherapy plus ipilimumab, tumor-derived clones expanded. Reportedly, early blood T cell clone dynamics best predicted response, with interferon-beta.

About this clone itself: The antigen remains undetermined.

The V gene lost 5 bases and the J gene lost 5 bases, with 16 bases spanning the gap. The CDR3 covers 15 residues. Germline CDR1 and CDR2: SGHTA and FQGNSA. The chain recombines TRBV7-2 with TRBJ2-1; D possibly corresponds to TRBD1 (5 bases). The TCR originated in a human donor with non-small cell lung cancer who had stable disease on radiotherapy plus ipilimumab. The sequences come from peripheral blood, collected from a patient treated with radiotherapy plus ipilimumab. As DNA, the CDR3 is TGTGCCAGCAGCCCCCAGGGCCTTGTCGACAATGAGCAGTTCTTC. Its protein product is CASSPQGLVDNEQFF.